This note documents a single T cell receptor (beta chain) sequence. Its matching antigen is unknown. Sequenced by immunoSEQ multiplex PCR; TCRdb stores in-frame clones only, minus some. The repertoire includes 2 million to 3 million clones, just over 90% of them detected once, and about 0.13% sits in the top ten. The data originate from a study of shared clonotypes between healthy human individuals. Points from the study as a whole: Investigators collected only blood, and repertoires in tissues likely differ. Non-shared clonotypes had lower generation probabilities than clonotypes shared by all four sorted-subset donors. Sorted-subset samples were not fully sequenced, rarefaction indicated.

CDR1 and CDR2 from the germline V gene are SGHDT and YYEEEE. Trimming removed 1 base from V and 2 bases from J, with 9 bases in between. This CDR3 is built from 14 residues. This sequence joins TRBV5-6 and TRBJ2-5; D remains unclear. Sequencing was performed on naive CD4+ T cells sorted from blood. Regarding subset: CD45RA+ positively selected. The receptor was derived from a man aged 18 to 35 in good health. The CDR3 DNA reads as TGTGCCAGCAGCTTGAATCTGGGACAAGAGACCCAGTACTTC. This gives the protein CASSLNLGQETQYF.